These 29 T cell receptor beta chains were all obtained from the same sample, sequenced in a study of blood T cell repertoires in COVID-19. Assay used: immunoSEQ multiplex PCR; TCRdb lists only in-frame clones, some missing. This table holds around 19,000 clones, around 89% found once. Sequencing input: peripheral blood. All receptors come from a human donor in a cohort sampled during active COVID-19.

The gene calls are TRBV11-3 and TRBJ2-3, with D maybe TRBD2 (6 bases). The CDR3 sequence is 18 residues long. Germline CDR1 is SGHNT and CDR2 is YENEEA. V was trimmed by 3 bases and J by 0 bases, leaving 19 bases between them. CDR3 sequence (DNA): TGTGCCAGCAGCTTTTTAACGGGAGTAAGATATAGCACAGATACGCAGTATTTT. This sequence encodes CASSFLTGVRYSTDTQYF.

J is TRBJ2-7 and V is TRBV25-1, with TRBD2 matching over 11 bases. V gave up 1 base and J gave up 6 bases; unmatched junction bases: 2. Germline V gene data show CDR1 as MGHDK and CDR2 as SYGVNS. The CDR3 spans 14 residues. The CDR3 spells CASSELAGGSEQYF. For the CDR3, the DNA is TGTGCCAGCAGTGAATTAGCGGGAGGGTCCGAGCAGTACTTC.

The chain links TRBV6-1 to TRBJ2-5; D gene ambiguous. The CDR3 loop spans 13 amino acids. In germline, CDR1 is MNHNS, CDR2 SASEGT. V was trimmed by 1 base and J by 7 bases, leaving 10 bases between them. CDR3 DNA sequence: TGTGCCAGCAGTGAAGTCCCCTCGCGGACCCAGTACTTC. It encodes CASSEVPSRTQYF.

This clone is a singleton in its sample. The V and J genes are TRBV28 and TRBJ1-2; no clear D gene. V lost 4 bases to trimming and J lost 0 bases, with 18 bases between them. This CDR3 is 17 amino acids long. Germline loops: CDR1 MDHEN, CDR2 SYDVKM. The CDR3 DNA is TGTGCCAGCAGTTCCCCTTCGGGGAAACGTTCTAACTATGGCTACACCTTC. Protein product: CASSSPSGKRSNYGYTF.

The V and J genes are TRBV19 and TRBJ1-4; 7 positions agree with TRBD1. The V segment lost 6 bases and the J segment 6 bases; nucleotides outside the gene matches: 7. The CDR3 has 14 amino acids. Germline V CDR1 and CDR2: LNHDA, SQIVND (reference sequence). In DNA form, the CDR3 reads TGTGCCAGTAGCCCGGGACAGTTGTATGAAAAACTGTTTTTT. It translates to CASSPGQLYEKLFF.

The sample holds a few counts of this clone. The chain uses TRBV2 and TRBJ2-1, with 7 bases aligning to TRBD1. The CDR3 loop spans 13 amino acids. The germline gives CDR1 SNHLY, CDR2 FYNNEI. Trimming removed 7 bases from V and 9 bases from J; junction bases left unmatched: 9. The CDR3 coding sequence is TGTGCCAGCATTTCCGGGACAGTCGGTGAGCAGTTCTTC. Its protein is CASISGTVGEQFF.

The chain joins TRBV2 to TRBJ2-3, with a weak D call TRBD1 (6 bases). CDR1 and CDR2 from the germline V gene are SNHLY and FYNNEI. The V gene lost 1 base and the J gene lost 7 bases, with 9 bases spanning the gap. The CDR3 is 13 residues long. CDR3 amino acids: CASSEDRANTQYF. CDR3 DNA sequence: TGTGCCAGCAGTGAAGACAGGGCGAATACGCAGTATTTT. Full variable domain (rest looked up from reference TRBV2 and TRBJ2-3): EPEVTQTPSHQVTQMGQEVILRCVPISNHLYFYWYRQILGQKVEFLVSFYNNEISEKSEIFDDQFSVERPDGSNFTLKIRSTKLEDSAMYFCASSEDRANTQYFGPGTRLTVL.

CDR3 sequence reads: CASSTSGGWQYF. The CDR3 region has the DNA TGTGCCAGCAGCACATCAGGGGGGTGGCAGTACTTC. V and J are TRBV9 and TRBJ2-7; D may be TRBD1 (7 bases). Germline CDR1 is SGDLS and CDR2 is YYNGEE. The CDR3 sequence is 12 residues long. Trimming shortened V by 4 bases and J by 9 bases, and 14 bases separated the two germline ends.

This rearrangement joins TRBV2 to TRBJ2-7; 10 nucleotides line up with TRBD1. Germline trimming cut 6 bases from V and 7 bases from J; bases unmatched to any gene: 9. The V gene's germline CDR1 is SNHLY and CDR2 FYNNEI. The CDR3 runs 14 residues. CDR3 DNA: TGTGCCAGCAGATCTCCGGGACAGGGGAATGAGCAGTACTTC. It yields the protein CASRSPGQGNEQYF.

The sample holds a few counts of this clone. This chain's CDR3 is CASSLYQGSNTEAFF. CDR3 sequence (DNA): TGTGCCAGCAGCTTATATCAGGGATCGAACACTGAAGCTTTCTTT. The rearrangement joins TRBV5-6 to TRBJ1-1; D possibly corresponds to TRBD1 (5 bases). Trimming pared 2 bases from V and 1 base from J, leaving 12 bases between. Germline CDR1 reads SGHDT; CDR2 reads YYEEEE. The CDR3 runs 15 residues.

The CDR3 here is CASSPRLAGGDEQYF. The CDR3 DNA reads as TGTGCCAGCAGTCCTCGACTAGCGGGAGGTGACGAGCAGTACTTC. The chain has TRBV28 and TRBJ2-7; 13 nucleotides agree with TRBD2. Trimming at V came to 5 bases and at J to 5 bases, leaving 6 bases not matched to a gene. This CDR3 is built from 15 residues. The germline V gene has CDR1 MDHEN and CDR2 SYDVKM.

The CDR3: CAWSAPAGSYTF. The CDR3 DNA reads TGTGCCTGGAGTGCCCCCGCGGGGAGCTACACCTTC. The chain is built from TRBV30 and TRBJ1-2; no clear D gene. CDR1 is GTSNPN, CDR2 SVGIG, per germline (reference sequence). Trimming removed 1 base from V and 9 bases from J, with 12 bases in between. CDR3 length: 12 amino acids.

The genes are TRBV9 and TRBJ2-7; 7 nucleotides match TRBD2. This CDR3 contains 15 residues. Per germline, CDR1 SGDLS and CDR2 YYNGEE. Germline trimming cut 2 bases from V and 2 bases from J; bases unmatched to any gene: 7. The CDR3: CASSVGGLHTYEQYF. CDR3 DNA: TGTGCCAGCAGCGTTGGGGGACTACATACCTACGAGCAGTACTTC.

V is TRBV7-6 and J is TRBJ1-3; possibly TRBD1 for D (6 bases). CDR1 SGHVS and CDR2 FNYEAQ come from the germline V gene. Trimming took 5 bases from V and 0 from J, leaving 14 bases between them. This CDR3 comprises 16 residues. CDR3 nucleotide sequence: TGTGCCAGCAGCCCGACGACAGGTAGCTCTGGAAACACCATATATTTT. Its translation is CASSPTTGSSGNTIYF.

This clone was observed once. The chain has TRBV5-1 and TRBJ2-3; 10 positions match TRBD2. The germline V gene encodes CDR1 SGHRS and CDR2 YFSETQ. The ends lost 0 bases at V and 2 bases at J; junction bases unmatched: 6. The CDR3 extends over 17 amino acids. CDR3 protein: CASSLDPSGSATDTQYF. The CDR3 DNA reads as TGCGCCAGCAGCTTGGATCCTAGCGGGAGCGCCACAGATACGCAGTATTTT.

J is TRBJ1-5 and V is TRBV11-3; D not certain. Between the trimmed V and J ends, which lost 3 bases and 4 bases, there was a span of 7 bases. CDR3 size: 13 residues. Germline loops: CDR1 SGHNT, CDR2 YENEEA. The CDR3 DNA reads as TGTGCCAGCAGCTTTACAGCTAATCAGCCCCAGCATTTT. This encodes CASSFTANQPQHF.

This clone came up a few times. The V call is TRBV5-1, the J call TRBJ1-5; no clear D. Trimming stripped 4 bases from V and 4 bases from J, with 9 bases between. The germline CDR1 and CDR2 sequences are SGHRS and YFSETQ. The CDR3 runs to 13 residues. CDR3 residues: CASSRGENQPQHF. The CDR3 DNA follows: TGCGCCAGCAGCCGCGGTGAGAATCAGCCCCAGCATTTT.

The rearrangement links TRBV7-9 to TRBJ1-5; no firm D call. Germline CDR1 is SEHNR and CDR2 is FQNEAQ (reference sequence). This CDR3 contains 13 residues. Trimming stripped 3 bases from V and 2 bases from J, with 5 bases between. The CDR3 spells CASSFGGNQPQHF. The CDR3 DNA is TGTGCCAGCAGCTTCGGGGGCAATCAGCCCCAGCATTTT.

The chain uses TRBV11-2 and TRBJ2-7; TRBD1 matches at 12 bases. The V gene's germline CDR1 is SGHAT and CDR2 FQNNGV. J lost 7 bases, V lost 5 bases, and 18 bases had no gene match. The CDR3 is 18 residues long. Written as DNA, the CDR3 is TGTGCCAGCAGCCCCCGTCCGGGACAGGGGGCGACCTGGGGGGAGCAGTACTTC. Its translation: CASSPRPGQGATWGEQYF.

The V gene is TRBV4-1, the J gene TRBJ2-7, with D tentatively TRBD1 (6 bases). There are 14 residues in the CDR3. Trimming left V 4 bases short and J 3 bases short, with 13 bases between. The germline CDR1 and CDR2 sequences are MGHRA and YSYEKL. CDR3 nucleotide sequence: TGCGCCAGCAGCCTCCGACAGGAGAACTACGAGCAGTACTTC. This codes for CASSLRQENYEQYF.

The J gene is TRBJ2-2, the V gene TRBV6-4; 8 bases fit TRBD1. This CDR3 is built from 15 residues. In germline, CDR1 is MRHNA, CDR2 SNTAGT. V dropped 5 bases and J dropped 3; count of bases not matched to a gene: 5. This CDR3 reads CASSSRQGHTGELFF. The CDR3 DNA reads as TGTGCCAGCAGTTCCCGACAGGGGCACACCGGGGAGCTGTTTTTT.

The V call is TRBV19, the J call TRBJ1-5, with D unresolved. Germline-derived CDR1 and CDR2 are LNHDA and SQIVND (reference sequence). This CDR3 is 14 amino acids long. Trimming cost V 7 bases and J 0 bases, with 10 bases left between them. DNA for the CDR3: TGTGCCAGTAATTCGGGGTATAGCAATCAGCCCCAGCATTTT. The encoded protein is CASNSGYSNQPQHF.

The V call is TRBV28, the J call TRBJ2-7; perhaps TRBD1 as D (5 bases). V lost 8 bases to trimming and J lost 0 bases, with 8 bases between them. The germline gives CDR1 MDHEN, CDR2 SYDVKM. The CDR3 is 12 amino acids. In DNA form, the CDR3 reads TGTGCCAGCGGGGCGAGCTCCTACGAGCAGTACTTC. Amino acids: CASGASSYEQYF.

The rearrangement uses TRBV11-2 and TRBJ2-7; the D is unclear. CDR1 is SGHAT and CDR2 is FQNNGV in the germline V gene. Trimming removed 4 bases from V and 3 bases from J, with 4 bases in between. The CDR3 consists of 11 residues. The CDR3 coding sequence is TGTGCCAGCAGCTCCAGCTACGAGCAGTACTTC. It codes for CASSSSYEQYF.

V usage is TRBV7-8 and J usage is TRBJ1-6, with 10 bases identical to TRBD1. This CDR3 is 16 amino acids long. From germline, CDR1 is SGHVS and CDR2 FQNEAQ. With 1 base clipped from V and 13 bases from J, the junction kept 10 bases outside the gene matches. The CDR3 bases are TGTGCCAGCAGCTTAGTTGTAGGACAGGGGGAATATCCCCTCCACTTT. This gives the protein CASSLVVGQGEYPLHF.

V is TRBV18 and J is TRBJ1-1, with D possibly matching TRBD1 (6 bases). This CDR3 has 15 amino acids. Germline V lookup: CDR1 KGHSH, CDR2 LQKENI. Trimming pared 6 bases from V and 3 bases from J, leaving 17 bases between. CDR3 amino acids: CASSPGHPRDTEAFF. The CDR3 DNA reads as TGTGCCAGCTCCCCGGGACACCCAAGGGACACTGAAGCTTTCTTT. Full variable domain (rest looked up from reference TRBV18 and TRBJ1-1): NAGVMQNPRHLVRRRGQEARLRCSPMKGHSHVYWYRQLPEEGLKFMVYLQKENIIDESGMPKERFSAEFPKEGPSILRIQQVVRGDSAAYFCASSPGHPRDTEAFFGQGTRLTVV.

The chain joins TRBV5-3 to TRBJ2-2, with 7 bases identical to TRBD2. TRBV5-3 belongs to the ORF category, with a function that is uncertain. This CDR3 spans 16 amino acids. Unmatched junction bases numbered 7, after V lost 1 base and J lost 4 bases. The CDR3: CARSLTSAKLTGELFF. The CDR3, as DNA: TGTGCCAGAAGCTTGACTAGCGCAAAGCTCACCGGGGAGCTGTTTTTT.

The gene calls are TRBV5-5 and TRBJ1-5, with 7 bases lining up with TRBD1. V lost 2 bases, J lost 1 base, and 9 bases stayed unmatched. Germline V lookup: CDR1 SGHKS, CDR2 YYEKEE (reference sequence). The CDR3 consists of 17 residues. The CDR3 loop reads CASSLQDREWSNQPQHF. CDR3 in DNA: TGTGCCAGCAGCTTACAAGACAGGGAGTGGAGCAATCAGCCCCAGCATTTT. The whole variable domain, remainder taken from reference TRBV5-5 and TRBJ1-5, is DAGVTQSPTHLIKTRGQQVTLRCSPISGHKSVSWYQQVLGQGPQFIFQYYEKEERGRGNFPDRFSARQFPNYSSELNVNALLLGDSALYLCASSLQDREWSNQPQHFGDGTRLSIL.

This clone was recorded a few times. The chain is built from TRBV12-3 or TRBV12-4 and TRBJ1-1, with a weak D call TRBD1 (5 bases). Between the trimmed V and J ends, which lost 3 bases and 7 bases, there was a span of 12 bases. This CDR3 comprises 13 residues. CDR3 sequence: CASSFNGQGEAFF. In DNA, the CDR3 is TGTGCCAGCAGTTTCAATGGGCAGGGTGAAGCTTTCTTT.